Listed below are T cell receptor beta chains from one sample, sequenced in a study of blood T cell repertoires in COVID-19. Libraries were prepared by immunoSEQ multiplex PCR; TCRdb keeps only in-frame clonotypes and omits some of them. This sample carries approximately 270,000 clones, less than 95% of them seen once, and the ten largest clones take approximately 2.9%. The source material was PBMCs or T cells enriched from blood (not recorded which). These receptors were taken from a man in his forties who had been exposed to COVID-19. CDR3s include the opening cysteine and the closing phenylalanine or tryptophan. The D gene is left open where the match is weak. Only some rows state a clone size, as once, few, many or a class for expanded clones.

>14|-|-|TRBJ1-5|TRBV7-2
CASSLGGIQQPQHF
TGTGCCAGCAGCTTAGGAGGGATTCAGCAGCCCCAGCATTTT
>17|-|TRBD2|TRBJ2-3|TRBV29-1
CSVEDPGGPSSTDTQYF
TGCAGCGTTGAAGATCCGGGAGGGCCATCTAGCACAGATACGCAGTATTTT
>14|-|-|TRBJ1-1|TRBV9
CASTKGGRETEAFF
TGTGCCAGCACCAAGGGGGGGAGGGAGACTGAAGCTTTCTTT
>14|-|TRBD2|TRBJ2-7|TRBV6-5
CASSSGRAVFEQYF
TGTGCCAGCAGCAGCGGGAGGGCAGTGTTCGAGCAGTACTTC
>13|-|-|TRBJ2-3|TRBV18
CASSPPLTDTQYF
TGTGCCAGCTCACCTCCACTAACAGATACGCAGTATTTT
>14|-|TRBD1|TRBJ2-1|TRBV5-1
CASSTGGSYNEQFF
TGCGCCAGCAGCACAGGGGGCTCCTACAATGAGCAGTTCTTC
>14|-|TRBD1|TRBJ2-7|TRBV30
CAWSVGQGAYEQYF
TGTGCCTGGAGTGTAGGACAGGGGGCTTACGAGCAGTACTTC
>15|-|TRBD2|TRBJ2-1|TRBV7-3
CASSRSGRADNEQFF
TGTGCCAGCAGCCGGAGCGGGAGGGCGGACAATGAGCAGTTCTTC
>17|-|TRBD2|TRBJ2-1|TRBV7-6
CASSLAEREAYNNEQFF
TGTGCCAGCAGCTTAGCTGAGCGGGAGGCCTACAACAATGAGCAGTTCTTC
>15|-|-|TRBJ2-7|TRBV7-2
CASSLEATGWYEQYF
TGTGCCAGCAGCTTAGAAGCGACTGGCTGGTACGAGCAGTACTTC
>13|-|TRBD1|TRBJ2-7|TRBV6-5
CASSTGQLYEQYF
TGTGCCAGCAGTACGGGACAGCTCTACGAGCAGTACTTC
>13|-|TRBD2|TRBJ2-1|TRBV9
CASSVVVAGEQFF
TGTGCCAGCAGCGTAGTGGTAGCGGGTGAGCAGTTCTTC
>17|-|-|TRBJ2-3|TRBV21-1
CARTADTSGGSTDTQYF
TGTGCCAGGACGGCCGATACTAGCGGGGGTAGCACAGATACGCAGTATTTT
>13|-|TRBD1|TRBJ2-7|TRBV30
CAWSEGAGSLQYF
TGTGCCTGGAGTGAGGGGGCCGGATCTTTGCAGTACTTC
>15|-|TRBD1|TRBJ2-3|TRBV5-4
CASSFPDRGTDTQYF
TGTGCCAGCAGCTTTCCGGACAGGGGTACAGATACGCAGTATTTT
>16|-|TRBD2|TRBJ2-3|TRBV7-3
CASSIGLAGVRDTQYF
TGTGCCAGCAGCATTGGACTAGCGGGAGTGAGAGATACGCAGTATTTT
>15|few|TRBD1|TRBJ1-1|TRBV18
CASSPLGQGITEAFF
TGTGCCAGCTCACCCCTAGGACAGGGAATCACTGAAGCTTTCTTT
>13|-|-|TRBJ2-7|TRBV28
CASSLMRVAEQYF
TGTGCCAGCAGTTTAATGAGGGTGGCCGAGCAGTACTTC
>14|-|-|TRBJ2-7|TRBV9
CASSPWGGEYEQYF
TGTGCCAGCAGCCCCTGGGGGGGCGAGTACGAGCAGTACTTC
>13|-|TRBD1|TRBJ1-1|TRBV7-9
CASSGQGNTEAFF
TGTGCCAGCAGCGGACAGGGGAACACTGAAGCTTTCTTT
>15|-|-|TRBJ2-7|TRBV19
CASSTQGLPNYEQYF
TGTGCCAGTAGTACCCAGGGGCTCCCGAACTACGAGCAGTACTTC
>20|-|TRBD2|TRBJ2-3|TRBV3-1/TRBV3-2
CASSQDLGTSGDRSTDTQYF
TGTGCCAGCAGCCAAGATCTTGGGACTAGCGGAGACCGAAGTACAGATACGCAGTATTTT
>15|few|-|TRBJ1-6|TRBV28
CASRRGSTYNSPLHF
TGTGCCAGCAGGCGGGGGAGTACCTATAATTCACCCCTCCACTTT
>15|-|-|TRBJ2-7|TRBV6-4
CASRDQGGFSYEQYF
TGTGCCAGCAGAGATCAGGGGGGATTCAGCTACGAGCAGTACTTC
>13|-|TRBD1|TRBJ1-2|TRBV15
CATRPTGFYGYTF
TGTGCCACCAGGCCGACAGGGTTCTATGGCTACACCTTC
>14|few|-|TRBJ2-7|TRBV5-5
CASSPQGVGYEQYF
TGTGCCAGCAGCCCACAGGGAGTTGGCTACGAGCAGTACTTC
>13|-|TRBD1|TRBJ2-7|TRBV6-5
CASRDRGPYEQYF
TGTGCCAGCAGGGACAGGGGGCCGTACGAGCAGTACTTC
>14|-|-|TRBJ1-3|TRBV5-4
CASSKLSSGNTIYF
TGTGCCAGCAGCAAGCTGAGCTCTGGAAACACCATATATTTT
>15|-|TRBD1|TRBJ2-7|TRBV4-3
CASSLKTGGPHEQYF
TGCGCCAGCAGCCTAAAGACAGGGGGACCTCACGAGCAGTACTTC
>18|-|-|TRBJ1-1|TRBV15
CATSRDAMVTSGITEAFF
TGTGCCACCAGCAGAGACGCAATGGTGACCTCAGGGATAACTGAAGCTTTCTTT
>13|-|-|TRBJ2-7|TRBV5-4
CASNSGQSGEQYF
TGTGCCAGCAACTCGGGACAATCTGGCGAGCAGTACTTC
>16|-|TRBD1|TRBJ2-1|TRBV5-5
CASSPGAWTGRNEQFF
TGTGCCAGCAGCCCTGGGGCTTGGACAGGTCGCAATGAGCAGTTCTTC
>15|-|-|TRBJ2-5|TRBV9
CASSIVVGPRETQYF
TGTGCCAGCAGTATTGTCGTGGGCCCTCGAGAGACCCAGTACTTC
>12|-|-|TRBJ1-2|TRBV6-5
CASRQGNYGYTF
TGTGCCAGCAGACAGGGTAACTATGGCTACACCTTC
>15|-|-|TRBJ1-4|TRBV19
CASKSSAGALEKLFF
TGTGCCAGTAAATCCTCGGCAGGGGCACTGGAAAAACTGTTTTTT
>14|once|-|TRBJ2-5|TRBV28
CASSLSGTQETQYF
TGTGCCAGCAGTTTATCCGGGACTCAAGAGACCCAGTACTTC
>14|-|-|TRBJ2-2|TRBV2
CASSVGTRNGELFF
TGTGCCAGCAGTGTTGGGACAAGGAACGGGGAGCTGTTTTTT
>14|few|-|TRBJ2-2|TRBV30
CAWSVPRREGELFF
TGTGCCTGGAGTGTACCCCGAAGAGAGGGGGAGCTGTTTTTT
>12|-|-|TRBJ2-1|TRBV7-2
CASSFLYNEQFF
TGTGCCAGCAGCTTCCTTTACAATGAGCAGTTCTTC
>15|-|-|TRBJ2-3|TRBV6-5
CASSYSQDGADTQYF
TGTGCCAGCAGTTACTCCCAGGACGGGGCAGATACGCAGTATTTT